The entry that follows covers one T cell receptor (beta chain) sequence. Its antigen is undetermined. Only in-frame clones appear in the TCRdb table, and some are missing; sequencing was by immunoSEQ multiplex PCR. The table includes roughly 20,000 clones, under 85% detected once. Within the ViraFEST assay, antigen-specific CD4+ T cells underwent expansion with viral peptide pools prior to sequencing. The culture ran for about 10 days, and then CD4+ T cells were isolated. Vaccinees lacked prior SARS-CoV-2 infection and tested negative for nucleocapsid antibodies. Every well got around 1.9 million PBMC, which were grown with 8.5 to 10 IU/ml IL-2 and 8.5 to 10 ug/ml peptides. IL-2 medium took the place of half the medium on both days 3 and 7. This sample was taken from a study of vaccination effects on CD4 cells after COVID-19. The study, taken as a whole, reports: Whether induced by infection or by vaccine, clones showed marked clonal contraction late after vaccination.

Trimming removed 3 bases from V and 5 bases from J; junction bases left unmatched: 10. This CDR3 is built from 16 residues. Germline assignment: CDR1 LGHDT and CDR2 YNNKEL (reference sequence). This specimen was CD4+ T cells from PBMCs cultured with HCoV-NL63 spike peptides, taken before COVID-19 vaccination. This chain uses TRBV3-1 (or the pseudogene TRBV3-2) with TRBJ1-1, with 9 bases lining up with TRBD1. This sequence originates from a human donor who received a COVID-19 vaccine. The chain's CDR3 is CASSQGLTGGGTEAFF. The DNA for the CDR3 is TGTGCCAGCAGCCAGGGCTTGACAGGGGGGGGGACTGAAGCTTTCTTT.